Below are 23 T cell receptor beta chains sequenced from a single sample in a study of cytomegalovirus exposure and HLA in healthy donors. Primers: 60 Vbeta forward and 13 Jbeta reverse. Some clones are missing from TCRdb's copy, which holds only in-frame ones; the method was immunoSEQ multiplex PCR. Of 150,000 to 200,000 clones listed, about 80% are singletons. The sequenced sample was PBMCs. The receptors were gathered from a man aged 18-30 years in good health and CMV-seronegative.

The chain combines TRBV7-3 with TRBJ2-1; TRBD1 is a possible D gene (7 bases). V gave up 5 bases and J gave up 4 bases, with 15 bases separating them. The germline V gene has CDR1 SGHTA and CDR2 FQGTGA. This CDR3 contains 15 residues. The CDR3 region has the DNA TGTGCCAGCAGCCCCACCAGGGGGGATTACAATGAGCAGTTCTTC. Protein product: CASSPTRGDYNEQFF. The full variable domain, completed using reference TRBV7-3 and TRBJ2-1, is GAGVSQTPSNKVTEKGKYVELRCDPISGHTALYWYRQSLGQGPEFLIYFQGTGAADDSGLPNDRFFAVRPEGSVSTLKIQRTERGDSAVYLCASSPTRGDYNEQFFGPGTRLTVL.

This rearrangement joins TRBV7-2 to TRBJ2-1, with 8 positions matching TRBD2. With 7 bases clipped from V and 6 bases from J, the junction kept 8 bases outside the gene matches. This CDR3 region has 14 residues. The germline gives CDR1 SGHTA, CDR2 FQGNSA. The chain's CDR3 is CASNPSGRPNEQFF. Here the CDR3 DNA reads TGTGCCAGCAACCCTAGCGGGCGCCCCAATGAGCAGTTCTTC.

The chain joins TRBV28 to TRBJ1-1, with 9 bases that match TRBD1. The CDR3 covers 13 residues. V was pared by 6 bases and J by 6 bases, with 5 bases of the junction left unmatched. CDR1 and CDR2 (germline): MDHEN, SYDVKM. CDR3 sequence (DNA): TGTGCCAGCAGCTACCACAGGGGGCCTGAAGCTTTCTTT. It yields the protein CASSYHRGPEAFF.

This clone came up a few times. The chain has TRBV21-1 and TRBJ1-1. TRBV21-1 constitutes a pseudogene. The CDR3 consists of 13 residues. In DNA, the CDR3 is TGTGCCAGCAGCAAAGTTACCGGGACTGAAGCTTTCTTT. Translation: CASSKVTGTEAFF.

The chain couples TRBV10-3 to TRBJ2-1; 12 nucleotides line up with TRBD1. Germline-derived CDR1 and CDR2 are ENHRY and SYGVKD. This CDR3 is 15 amino acids long. V lost 10 bases, J lost 8 bases, and 12 bases stayed unmatched. The CDR3 nucleotides are TGTGCCACTTCACCCCGGGACAGGGGGCAGGATGAGCAGTTCTTC. Amino acids: CATSPRDRGQDEQFF.

V gene TRBV4-2 combines with J gene TRBJ2-7, with D possibly being TRBD2 (6 bases). This CDR3 is 16 amino acids long. V lost 1 base, J lost 2 bases, and 15 bases lay in between. Germline V lookup: CDR1 LGHNA, CDR2 YNFKEQ. The CDR3 here is CASSQGPGTLTYEQYF. The CDR3 nucleotides read TGTGCCAGCAGCCAAGGCCCAGGGACTCTAACCTACGAGCAGTACTTC.

The chain has TRBV7-6 and TRBJ2-3; 10 positions match TRBD2. The J segment lost 6 bases and the V segment lost 0 bases, leaving 0 bases of the junction unmatched. The length of the CDR3 is 14 residues. Germline loops: CDR1 SGHVS, CDR2 FNYEAQ. The CDR3 loop is CASSLASGGDTQYF. CDR3 bases: TGTGCCAGCAGCTTAGCTAGCGGGGGGGATACGCAGTATTTT.

There are a few counts of this clone. V is TRBV6-1 and J is TRBJ1-2; possible D gene TRBD1, 5 bases. Germline assignment: CDR1 MNHNS and CDR2 SASEGT. V lost 7 bases to trimming and J lost 4 bases, with 16 bases between them. The CDR3 is 14 residues long. The CDR3 DNA reads TGTGCCAGCAATCAGGGTAATCGAGGCTATGGCTACACCTTC. Amino acids: CASNQGNRGYGYTF.

This clone has only a few counts. This rearrangement joins TRBV2 to TRBJ1-1; D is uncertain. This CDR3 contains 15 residues. Deletions cut 0 bases from V and 2 bases from J, with 10 bases between. Germline V gives CDR1 SNHLY, CDR2 FYNNEI. The CDR3: CASSEALGRNTEAFF. Here the CDR3 DNA reads TGTGCCAGCAGTGAAGCGCTTGGCAGAAACACTGAAGCTTTCTTT.

This clone has only one observation. V usage is TRBV4-2 and J usage is TRBJ1-2; the D gene is possibly TRBD1 (6 bases). Trimming removed 0 bases at V and 5 bases at J, with 16 bases between. The CDR3 has 16 residues. Germline lookup yields CDR1 LGHNA and CDR2 YNFKEQ. This CDR3 is CASSQEVGQGRYGYTF. In DNA, the CDR3 is TGTGCCAGCAGCCAAGAAGTGGGGCAGGGGAGATATGGCTACACCTTC.

The chain carries TRBV4-1 and TRBJ1-5; 7 positions agree with TRBD1. Germline V gene lookup returns CDR1 MGHRA and CDR2 YSYEKL. The CDR3 runs to 13 residues. Unmatched junction bases numbered 0, after V lost 2 bases and J lost 5 bases. This CDR3 is CASSQQGDQPQHF. The CDR3 DNA follows: TGCGCCAGCAGCCAACAGGGGGATCAGCCCCAGCATTTT.

This chain links TRBV4-2 with TRBJ1-6, with TRBD1 as a possible D gene (5 bases). CDR3 length: 17 residues. CDR1 and CDR2 (germline): LGHNA, YNFKEQ. Trimming took off 2 bases at V and 10 bases at J, with 21 bases between the two ends. This chain's CDR3 is CASSQPKNAGQGSPLHF. For the CDR3, the DNA is TGTGCCAGCAGCCAACCCAAGAATGCTGGACAAGGGTCACCCCTCCACTTT.

This chain links TRBV10-3 with TRBJ2-5; tentatively, D is TRBD1 (6 bases). CDR1 and CDR2 from the germline V gene are ENHRY and SYGVKD. The V and J ends lost 6 bases and 2 bases respectively, with 7 bases between them. The CDR3 loop spans 12 amino acids. The CDR3 spells CAIRDRQETQYF. The DNA for the CDR3 is TGTGCCATCAGGGACAGACAAGAGACCCAGTACTTC.

On this clone: An end of the junction does not agree with germline; a read error may underlie this. This chain uses TRBV7-7 with TRBJ2-2; D not certain. Germline-derived CDR1 and CDR2 are SSHAT and FNYEAQ (reference sequence). This CDR3 contains 13 residues. The CDR3 is CASSSGSARRLFF. DNA for the CDR3: TGTGCTAGCAGCTCCGGGTCGGCACGACGGCTGTTTTTT.

The chain couples TRBV6-5 to TRBJ2-5; 7 nucleotides agree with TRBD1. The CDR3 consists of 13 residues. Per germline, CDR1 MNHEY and CDR2 SVGAGI. Germline trimming cut 7 bases from V and 5 bases from J; bases unmatched to any gene: 7. CDR3 loop: CASTRQGTETQYF. The CDR3 coding sequence is TGTGCCAGCACCAGACAGGGTACGGAGACCCAGTACTTC.

This clone was seen only a few times. This rearrangement joins TRBV5-1 to TRBJ1-6, with a weak D call TRBD1 (6 bases). V was trimmed by 2 bases and J by 9 bases, leaving 15 bases between them. The CDR3 has 15 amino acids. Germline values: CDR1 SGHRS, CDR2 YFSETQ. Here the CDR3 reads CASSLNTGMGSPLHF. CDR3 nucleotides: TGCGCCAGCAGCTTAAACACAGGGATGGGTTCACCCCTCCACTTT. Supplemented by reference TRBV5-1 and TRBJ1-6, the full variable domain reads KAGVTQTPRYLIKTRGQQVTLSCSPISGHRSVSWYQQTPGQGLQFLFEYFSETQRNKGNFPGRFSGRQFSNSRSEMNVSTLELGDSALYLCASSLNTGMGSPLHFGNGTRLTVT.

A few counts support this clone. This chain links TRBV10-3 with TRBJ1-6; D is unresolved. The V end was cut by 3 bases, the J end by 4 bases, with 4 bases between. The CDR3 sequence is 13 residues long. CDR1 and CDR2 (germline): ENHRY, SYGVKD. CDR3 coding DNA: TGTGCCATCAGTGACAGTTATAATTCACCCCTCCACTTT. This gives the protein CAISDSYNSPLHF.

This rearrangement joins TRBV7-8 to TRBJ2-7; 10 nucleotides agree with TRBD1. The CDR3 has 18 residues. The V and J ends lost 2 bases and 3 bases, in that order; junction bases with no gene match: 13. Germline V gene lookup returns CDR1 SGHVS and CDR2 FQNEAQ. The CDR3 protein is CASSLPGDRGIGLYEQYF. The CDR3 region has the DNA TGTGCCAGCAGCTTACCCGGGGACAGGGGAATTGGACTCTACGAGCAGTACTTC.

The table lists this clone with a count of one. The gene calls are TRBV7-9 and TRBJ1-2; D possibly corresponds to TRBD1 (6 bases). Germline CDR1 is SEHNR and CDR2 is FQNEAQ (reference sequence). The V and J ends lost 6 bases and 7 bases respectively, with 18 bases between them. The CDR3 consists of 14 residues. The CDR3 reads CASSTRAGVGGYTF. CDR3 in DNA: TGTGCCAGCAGTACGAGAGCAGGGGTCGGTGGCTACACCTTC.

The chain links TRBV4-1 to TRBJ2-7, with D uncertain. The germline V gene encodes CDR1 MGHRA and CDR2 YSYEKL. This CDR3 contains 14 residues. V lost 0 bases, J lost 4 bases, and 10 bases lay in between. For the CDR3, the DNA is TGCGCCAGCAGCCAAGACCCCGGGTTGTACGAGCAGTACTTC. Its protein product is CASSQDPGLYEQYF.

This clone showed up just a few times. J is TRBJ1-3 and V is TRBV5-1; D unresolved. Trimming stripped 4 bases from V and 3 bases from J, with 11 bases between. The germline gives CDR1 SGHRS, CDR2 YFSETQ. This CDR3 contains 14 residues. The CDR3 is CASSMDGYGNTIYF. CDR3 DNA: TGCGCCAGCAGCATGGACGGGTATGGAAACACCATATATTTT.

The chain carries TRBV7-9 and TRBJ1-3, with D perhaps TRBD1 (6 bases). Deletions cut 7 bases from V and 3 bases from J, with 13 bases between. Germline V gene sequence: CDR1 SEHNR, CDR2 FQNEAQ (reference sequence). The CDR3 consists of 14 residues. The CDR3 nucleotides read TGTGCCAGCACTTACCCGACAGGTGGAAACACCATATATTTT. Translated, it gives CASTYPTGGNTIYF.

Comments on this clone: The sample has other DNA sequences that encode this CDR3 too. The chain couples TRBV5-4 to TRBJ1-1; D ambiguous. Germline V lookup: CDR1 SGHNT, CDR2 YYREEE (reference sequence). The CDR3 extends over 14 amino acids. Trimming left V 0 bases short and J 0 bases short, with 6 bases between. CDR3 sequence reads: CASSLGQMNTEAFF. The CDR3 DNA follows: TGTGCCAGCAGCTTGGGTCAGATGAACACTGAAGCTTTCTTT.